The 2 T cell receptor beta chains below come from one sample, sequenced in a study of blood T cell repertoires in COVID-19. Generated by immunoSEQ multiplex PCR, the TCRdb table keeps only in-frame clones and is missing some. The sample holds about 200,000 clones, roughly 82% seen once. The sequencing sample was made of peripheral blood. All receptors derive from a woman aged 60 to 75 with COVID-19, enrolled during active disease.

The chain combines TRBV29-1 with TRBJ2-1; a possible D gene is TRBD2 (5 bases). The germline V gene encodes CDR1 SQVTM and CDR2 ANQGSEA. Trimming shortened V by 1 base and J by 0 bases, and 16 bases separated the two germline ends. The CDR3 is 17 amino acids. In nucleotides, the CDR3 is TGCAGCGTTGAAGGGGCCCTGGGTAGCGACTCCTACAATGAGCAGTTCTTC. The encoded protein is CSVEGALGSDSYNEQFF.

This chain uses TRBV5-4 with TRBJ1-1; D unclear. Trimming pared 2 bases from V and 0 bases from J, leaving 8 bases between. The CDR3 has 14 residues. The V gene's germline CDR1 is SGHNT and CDR2 YYREEE (reference sequence). CDR3 DNA sequence: TGTGCCAGCAGCTTTAGCCCCATGAACACTGAAGCTTTCTTT. Its translation: CASSFSPMNTEAFF.